The 14 T cell receptor beta chains below were found in one sample sequenced in a study of blood T cell repertoires in COVID-19. Profiling relied on immunoSEQ multiplex PCR, and the TCRdb table lists in-frame clones only, not all of them. In the table there are tens of thousands of clones, approximately 88% of which are singletons. Sequences were obtained from peripheral blood. All receptors derive from a man in his fifties or sixties with COVID-19, enrolled during active disease.

V and J are TRBV12-3 or TRBV12-4 and TRBJ1-1; no reliable D call. The CDR3 spans 13 residues. Trimming cost V 2 bases and J 3 bases, with 7 bases left between them. The CDR3 here is CASSLRGDTEAFF. CDR3 nucleotides: TGTGCCAGCAGTTTACGCGGGGACACTGAAGCTTTCTTT.

V and J are TRBV6-2 or TRBV6-3 and TRBJ2-5, with TRBD2 matching over 7 bases. The CDR3 has 14 amino acids. The V gene end was trimmed by 7 bases and the J gene end by 3 bases; junction bases not matched to a gene: 8. Per germline, CDR1 MNHEY and CDR2 SVGEGT. The CDR3 reads CASNPTSAEETQYF. CDR3 nucleotide sequence: TGTGCCAGCAACCCTACTAGCGCGGAAGAGACCCAGTACTTC.

The V call is TRBV2, the J call TRBJ1-2; 7 bases map to TRBD1. This CDR3 has 14 residues. The germline V gene encodes CDR1 SNHLY and CDR2 FYNNEI. The ends lost 5 bases at V and 3 bases at J; junction bases unmatched: 6. CDR3 in amino acids: CASSKGALDYGYTF. CDR3 bases: TGTGCCAGCAGTAAGGGGGCGCTTGACTATGGCTACACCTTC.

CDR3 protein: CASSVGPGQNTGELFF. The CDR3 DNA reads TGTGCCAGCAGCGTAGGTCCAGGGCAGAACACCGGGGAGCTGTTTTTT. This chain uses TRBV9 with TRBJ2-2, with D possibly TRBD1 on 5 matching bases. V dropped 0 bases and J dropped 1 base, with 10 bases sitting between them. CDR3 size: 16 residues. CDR1 is SGDLS and CDR2 is YYNGEE in the germline V gene. Variable domain in full (rest from reference TRBV9 and TRBJ2-2): DSGVTQTPKHLITATGQRVTLRCSPRSGDLSVYWYQQSLDQGLQFLIQYYNGEERAKGNILERFSAQQFPDLHSELNLSSLELGDSALYFCASSVGPGQNTGELFFGEGSRLTVL.

CDR3 residues: CASSPGVGEGTYGYTF. In DNA, the CDR3 is TGTGCCAGCAGTCCGGGGGTTGGGGAAGGGACCTATGGCTACACCTTC. This sequence joins TRBV6-4 and TRBJ1-2; D is possibly TRBD1 (5 bases). Germline V lookup: CDR1 MRHNA, CDR2 SNTAGT. The CDR3 is made up of 16 amino acids. V dropped 5 bases and J dropped 4 bases, with 20 bases sitting between them.

The chain links TRBV30 to TRBJ2-1; possibly TRBD2 for D (6 bases). Germline CDR1 GTSNPN, CDR2 SVGIG (reference sequence). The V end lost 2 bases, the J end lost 6 bases, and 14 bases lay between the germline ends. The length of the CDR3 is 14 residues. The CDR3 protein is CAWSLTGAINEQFF. The CDR3 DNA reads TGTGCCTGGAGTTTGACGGGAGCCATCAATGAGCAGTTCTTC.

A note on this clone: Other DNA variants within this sample encode the same CDR3. The V gene is TRBV30, the J gene TRBJ1-2; TRBD1 matches 9 bases. This CDR3 region has 14 residues. The V gene's germline CDR1 is GTSNPN and CDR2 SVGIG (reference sequence). The V gene end was trimmed by 4 bases and the J gene end by 3 bases; junction bases not matched to a gene: 6. Here the CDR3 reads CAWTPDRGDYGYTF. Written as DNA, the CDR3 is TGTGCCTGGACGCCGGACAGGGGAGACTATGGCTACACCTTC.

The gene calls are TRBV7-8 and TRBJ1-2; tentative D call: TRBD1 (6 bases). The CDR3 loop spans 16 amino acids. With 1 base removed from V and 1 base from J, the gap between germline ends came to 13 bases. Germline V gives CDR1 SGHVS, CDR2 FQNEAQ. This CDR3 is CASSLVAGQLNYGYTF. The DNA of the CDR3 is TGTGCCAGCAGCTTAGTCGCCGGACAGCTTAACTATGGCTACACCTTC.

This clone was seen just once. V usage is TRBV9 and J usage is TRBJ2-1; 8 bases fit TRBD2. CDR1 and CDR2 from the germline V gene are SGDLS and YYNGEE. V was clipped by 3 bases and J by 3 bases; unmatched bases: 8. CDR3 length: 16 amino acids. In DNA form, the CDR3 reads TGTGCCAGCAGCGGGGAGCGGGAGTATCTCTACAATGAGCAGTTCTTC. Translation gives CASSGEREYLYNEQFF.

V is TRBV4-2 and J is TRBJ2-1, with a possible D match to TRBD2 (5 bases). V was pared by 0 bases and J by 9 bases, with 12 bases between. The CDR3 has 14 amino acids. Looked up from germline, CDR1 is LGHNA and CDR2 is YNFKEQ. In nucleotides, the CDR3 is TGTGCCAGCAGCCAAGATTATGAGGGTGGTGAGCAGTTCTTC. Translated, it gives CASSQDYEGGEQFF.

The chain links TRBV5-6 to TRBJ1-6, with D possibly TRBD1 on 6 matching bases. The CDR3 spans 17 residues. In germline, CDR1 is SGHDT, CDR2 YYEEEE. Trimming removed 1 base from V and 0 bases from J, with 11 bases in between. Here the CDR3 reads CASSLYRDGSYNSPLHF. In DNA, the CDR3 is TGTGCCAGCAGCTTGTACAGGGATGGCTCCTATAATTCACCCCTCCACTTT.

The V and J genes are TRBV12-3 or TRBV12-4 and TRBJ1-1; D is uncertain. This CDR3 contains 12 residues. V gave up 1 base and J gave up 6 bases, with 6 bases separating them. In nucleotides, the CDR3 is TGTGCCAGCAGTTTAGAGCGTTCTGAAGCTTTCTTT. It encodes CASSLERSEAFF.

The chain joins TRBV5-8 to TRBJ1-1; D not resolved. CDR3 length: 12 amino acids. V lost 5 bases and J 8 bases, leaving 13 bases between the germline ends. The germline V gene encodes CDR1 SGHTS and CDR2 YDEGEE. This CDR3 is CASSYRQLEAFF. The CDR3, as DNA: TGTGCCAGCAGTTACCGTCAACTAGAAGCTTTCTTT.

The rearrangement joins TRBV6-4 to TRBJ1-5; D may be TRBD1 (5 bases). Germline loops: CDR1 MRHNA, CDR2 SNTAGT. V was clipped by 2 bases and J by 10 bases, with 12 bases between them. The length of the CDR3 is 13 residues. The CDR3 protein is CASSDTTGSPQHF. CDR3 sequence (DNA): TGTGCCAGCAGTGACACTACAGGTTCCCCCCAGCATTTT.